The 17 T cell receptor beta chains below all came from one sample that was sequenced in a study of shared clonotypes between healthy human individuals. The naive CD8 subset, CD45RO-negative cells positively selected for CCR7, excluded terminally differentiated effector memory CD45RA+ cells. Data came from immunoSEQ multiplex PCR; TCRdb stores just in-frame clones and leaves some out. The sample has about 580,000 clones, about 98% seen once; the top ten hold 0.25% to 0.35%. The source material was naive CD8+ T cells sorted from blood. The receptor set was obtained from a man under 40 in good health.

In nucleotides, the CDR3 is TGTGCCAGCAGTTACTCGAAGGGGGCGGCCGGGGAGCTGTTTTTT. Its translation: CASSYSKGAAGELFF. This chain connects TRBV6-5 to TRBJ2-2, with 7 bases identical to TRBD1. This CDR3 spans 15 amino acids. Germline V lookup: CDR1 MNHEY, CDR2 SVGAGI. Trimming took 0 bases from V and 6 from J; bases not matched to a gene: 4.

J is TRBJ2-7 and V is TRBV7-6, with TRBD1 identical over 10 bases. The CDR3 spans 15 residues. The germline CDR1 and CDR2 sequences are SGHVS and FNYEAQ. The V segment lost 4 bases and the J segment 6 bases; nucleotides outside the gene matches: 9. CDR3 residues: CASSWGTGEEGEQYF. The CDR3 DNA sequence: TGTGCCAGCAGCTGGGGGACAGGGGAGGAAGGCGAGCAGTACTTC.

The chain combines TRBV19 with TRBJ2-6, with D unclear. The CDR3 has 15 amino acids. In germline, CDR1 is LNHDA, CDR2 SQIVND (reference sequence). Trimming cost V 2 bases and J 0 bases, with 5 bases left between them. CDR3: CASSIRFSGANVLTF. As DNA, the CDR3 is TGTGCCAGTAGTATACGGTTCTCTGGGGCCAACGTCCTGACTTTC.

The chain uses TRBV9 and TRBJ2-3, with 8 bases aligning to TRBD2. CDR1 and CDR2 from the germline V gene are SGDLS and YYNGEE. V shed 3 bases and J 6 bases; nucleotides not matched to a gene: 12. This CDR3 contains 16 residues. CDR3 region: CASSDSGTRVWDTQYF. The CDR3 DNA follows: TGTGCCAGCAGCGATTCCGGGACTAGAGTTTGGGATACGCAGTATTTT.

J is TRBJ2-1 and V is TRBV19; D may be TRBD1 (6 bases). The V gene lost 4 bases and the J gene lost 3 bases, with 10 bases spanning the gap. Per the germline V gene, CDR1 is LNHDA and CDR2 is SQIVND (reference sequence). The CDR3 is 14 residues long. The CDR3 sequence: CASSRDNDYNEQFF. CDR3 nucleotides: TGTGCCAGTAGTAGGGACAATGACTACAATGAGCAGTTCTTC.

This clone was observed a few times. V is TRBV29-1 and J is TRBJ2-1, with D unresolved. Looked up from germline, CDR1 is SQVTM and CDR2 is ANQGSEA. Trimming stripped 7 bases from V and 5 bases from J, with 9 bases between. This CDR3 region has 11 residues. The CDR3 nucleotides are TGCAGCGCCGGATCCGACAATGAGCAGTTCTTC. This gives the protein CSAGSDNEQFF.

The V and J genes are TRBV11-2 and TRBJ2-7; 11 bases agree with TRBD1. The germline gives CDR1 SGHAT, CDR2 FQNNGV. The CDR3 runs 16 residues. The J segment lost 3 bases and the V segment lost 4 bases, leaving 8 bases of the junction unmatched. The CDR3 coding sequence is TGTGCCAGCAGCTCCCCCTTCGGGACAGGGGGCTACGAGCAGTACTTC. Translating gives CASSSPFGTGGYEQYF.

The V gene is TRBV7-2, the J gene TRBJ2-1; 9 bases line up with TRBD2. The CDR3 is 16 amino acids. The germline V gene has CDR1 SGHTA and CDR2 FQGNSA. V lost 2 bases, J lost 4 bases, and 6 bases stayed unmatched. CDR3 region: CASSLWASGAYNEQFF. The CDR3 DNA reads TGTGCCAGCAGCTTATGGGCTAGCGGGGCTTACAATGAGCAGTTCTTC.

This rearrangement joins TRBV29-1 to TRBJ2-1; D call uncertain. Per germline, CDR1 SQVTM and CDR2 ANQGSEA. The CDR3 length is 14 residues. The V and J ends lost 3 bases and 4 bases respectively, with 13 bases between them. CDR3 in amino acids: CSVEDEEEYNEQFF. The CDR3 DNA reads TGCAGCGTTGAGGATGAGGAAGAATACAATGAGCAGTTCTTC.

This clone was seen a single time. CDR3 bases: TGTGCCAGCAGCTTAGTGGACAGGGGAAGGACTAATGAAAAACTGTTTTTT. Residues: CASSLVDRGRTNEKLFF. The chain joins TRBV11-2 to TRBJ1-4; TRBD1 matches 9 bases. Germline V lookup: CDR1 SGHAT, CDR2 FQNNGV. The CDR3 loop spans 17 amino acids. The junction had 5 bases not matched to a gene; V was cut back by 1 base and J by 2 bases.

The rearrangement joins TRBV11-2 to TRBJ2-1; TRBD2 matches at 12 bases. With 5 bases clipped from V and 3 bases from J, the junction kept 2 bases outside the gene matches. The CDR3 totals 15 residues. CDR1 is SGHAT and CDR2 is FQNNGV in the germline V gene. The CDR3 DNA reads TGTGCCAGCAGCACGACTAGCGGGGGCTACAATGAGCAGTTCTTC. Its translation is CASSTTSGGYNEQFF.

This chain uses TRBV7-9 with TRBJ2-1; maybe TRBD2 (5 bases). The CDR3 spans 14 residues. Per the germline V gene, CDR1 is SEHNR and CDR2 is FQNEAQ (reference sequence). Trimming took off 2 bases at V and 5 bases at J, with 10 bases between the two ends. DNA for the CDR3: TGTGCCAGCAGCTTATTTAGCGAACACAATGAGCAGTTCTTC. Translating gives CASSLFSEHNEQFF.

This CDR3 is CAWSVGGGLDEQFF. Written as DNA, the CDR3 is TGTGCCTGGAGTGTGGGGGGAGGGTTGGATGAGCAGTTCTTC. This chain uses TRBV30 with TRBJ2-1, with 7 bases matching TRBD2. V dropped 0 bases and J dropped 8; count of bases not matched to a gene: 7. Germline V gives CDR1 GTSNPN, CDR2 SVGIG (reference sequence). This CDR3 has 14 residues.

The chain recombines TRBV11-2 with TRBJ2-3; 14 positions agree with TRBD2. The length of the CDR3 is 15 residues. The J segment lost 4 bases and the V segment lost 8 bases, leaving 5 bases of the junction unmatched. Per germline, CDR1 SGHAT and CDR2 FQNNGV. CDR3 residues: CASPPTSGRADTQYF. In DNA form, the CDR3 reads TGTGCCAGCCCTCCGACTAGCGGGAGGGCAGATACGCAGTATTTT.

The J gene is TRBJ2-2, the V gene TRBV5-1; 11 bases fit TRBD2. The length of the CDR3 is 17 residues. Trimming took 4 bases from V and 0 from J; bases not matched to a gene: 5. CDR1 and CDR2 from the germline V gene are SGHRS and YFSETQ. CDR3 nucleotide sequence: TGCGCCAGCAGCATCGCACTAGCGGGAGCGAACACCGGGGAGCTGTTTTTT. Translated: CASSIALAGANTGELFF.

The chain combines TRBV30 with TRBJ2-1; D is unclear. The CDR3 is 13 residues long. Trimming removed 8 bases from V and 3 bases from J, with 14 bases in between. CDR1 is GTSNPN and CDR2 is SVGIG in the germline V gene (reference sequence). The CDR3 protein is CADHPHSYNEQFF. For the CDR3, the DNA is TGTGCCGACCATCCCCATAGCTACAATGAGCAGTTCTTC.

Notes on this clone: Other DNA sequences in the sample encode the same CDR3. The CDR3 nucleotides are TGTGCCACCAGCAGAGAGGGGCCCTACGAGCAGTACTTC. Translating gives CATSREGPYEQYF. The chain recombines TRBV15 with TRBJ2-7, with D tentatively TRBD1 (5 bases). The V gene lost 0 bases and the J gene lost 2 bases, with 5 bases spanning the gap. The length of the CDR3 is 13 residues. Germline CDR1 LNHNV, CDR2 YYDKDF (reference sequence).